The source of this T cell receptor (beta chain) is a study of yellow fever vaccine responses in identical twins. The CDR3 is 17 amino acids. Trimming removed 6 bases at V and 2 bases at J, with 22 bases between. CDR1 and CDR2 from the germline V gene are LGHNA and YNFKEQ. Each CDR3 protein gets one entry after TCRdb re-called the RT-PCR reads with MiXCR. The repertoire holds 2,000 to 2,500 distinct CDR3 sequences, with 77% as singletons. The V and J genes are TRBV4-2 and TRBJ2-5, with D perhaps matching TRBD1 (8 bases). This TCR was recovered from a woman under 30 who received the yellow fever vaccine. Material: T cells from blood (PBMCs), unsorted or a sorted subset (not recorded which), obtained before or after yellow fever vaccination (not recorded which). The CDR3 reads CASRVDRDAGEQETQYF. In nucleotides, the CDR3 is TGTGCCAGCAGGGTGGACAGGGACGCGGGGGAGCAAGAGACCCAGTACTTC.